This T cell receptor beta chain was observed in a study of cytomegalovirus exposure and HLA in healthy donors. Study overall: An analysis done earlier identified 90 million to 120 million unique TCR beta sequences from about 179 million T cells. Study-wide points: Analysis was carried out at a later point, and it linked a missense DCLRE1C variant to TCR beta V- and J-gene trimming. The authors excluded some V segments, including TRBV6-2 and TRBV6-3, as indistinguishable.

In nominal health when sampled, donors likely had unrecorded immune exposures nonetheless. The PCR contained 60 Vbeta and 13 Jbeta primers. Clones were read by immunoSEQ multiplex PCR, and TCRdb kept only the in-frame ones, dropping some. The sample consists of under 200,000 clones, about 70% of them appearing once. As for this clone: Its specificity is not known.

This CDR3 spans 12 amino acids. Germline V gene data show CDR1 as SGHKS and CDR2 as YYEKEE (reference sequence). The ends were cut back, 0 bases at V and 6 bases at J, with 7 bases in the middle. Sequenced: PBMCs. This receptor was obtained from a woman in her 30s in good health and CMV-seronegative. The chain has TRBV5-5 and TRBJ2-7, with D perhaps matching TRBD1 (5 bases). Here the CDR3 reads CASSLEDTEQYF. CDR3 coding DNA: TGTGCCAGCAGCTTGGAGGACACCGAGCAGTACTTC.